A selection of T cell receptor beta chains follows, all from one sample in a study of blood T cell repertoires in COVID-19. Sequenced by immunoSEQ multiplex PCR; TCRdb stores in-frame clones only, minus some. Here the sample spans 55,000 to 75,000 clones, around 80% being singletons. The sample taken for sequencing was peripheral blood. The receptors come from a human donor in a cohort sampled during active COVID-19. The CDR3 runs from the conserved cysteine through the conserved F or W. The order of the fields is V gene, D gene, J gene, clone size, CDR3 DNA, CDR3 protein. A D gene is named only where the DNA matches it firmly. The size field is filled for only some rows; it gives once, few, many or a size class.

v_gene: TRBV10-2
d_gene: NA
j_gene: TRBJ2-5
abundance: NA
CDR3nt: TGCGCCAGCAGTGAGGGGCTACAAGGGGGGGGGACCCAGTACTTC
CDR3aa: CASSEGLQGGGTQYF

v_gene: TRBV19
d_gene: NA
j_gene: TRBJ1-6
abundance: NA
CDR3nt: TGTGCCAGTAGCGAAAAACTGGGAGGGTCACCCCTCCACTTT
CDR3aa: CASSEKLGGSPLHF

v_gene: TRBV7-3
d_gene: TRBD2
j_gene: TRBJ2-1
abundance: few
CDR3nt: TGTGCCAGCAGCTTTCAAGCGGGAGGTTCTGAGCAGTTCTTC
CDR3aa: CASSFQAGGSEQFF

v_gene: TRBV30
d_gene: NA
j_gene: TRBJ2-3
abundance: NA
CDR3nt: TGTGCCGGAAGCGGGTTGACCACAGATACGCAGTATTTT
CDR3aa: CAGSGLTTDTQYF

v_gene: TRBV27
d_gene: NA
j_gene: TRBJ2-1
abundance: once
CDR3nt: TGTGCCAGCAGTCCGAAGGGGGGGAGCTCCTACAATGAGCAGTTCTTC
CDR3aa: CASSPKGGSSYNEQFF

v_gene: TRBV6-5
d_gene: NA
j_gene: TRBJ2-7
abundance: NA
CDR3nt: TGTGCCAGCAGTTACTCGAGCACAAGCGGGGAGCAGTACTTC
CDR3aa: CASSYSSTSGEQYF

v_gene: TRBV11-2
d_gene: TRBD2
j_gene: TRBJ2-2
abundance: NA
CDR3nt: TGTGCCAGCAGCCCTAGCGGGAACACCGGGGAGCTGTTTTTT
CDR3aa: CASSPSGNTGELFF

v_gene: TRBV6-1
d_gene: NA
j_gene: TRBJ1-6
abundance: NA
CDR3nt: TGTGCCAGCAGTGAAGATGGCCGGGGTAAGGGATCACCCCTCCACTTT
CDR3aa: CASSEDGRGKGSPLHF

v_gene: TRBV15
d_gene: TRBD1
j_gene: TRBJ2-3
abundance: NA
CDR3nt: TGTGCCACCAGCAGAGGCAACAGGGGGGTCGGAACGCAGTATTTT
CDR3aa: CATSRGNRGVGTQYF

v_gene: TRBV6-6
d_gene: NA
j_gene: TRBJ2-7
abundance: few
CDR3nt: TGTGCCAGCAGCCGGACAGCCGCCACCTACGAGCAGTACTTC
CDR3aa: CASSRTAATYEQYF

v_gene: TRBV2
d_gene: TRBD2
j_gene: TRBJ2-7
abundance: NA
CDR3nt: TGTGCCAGCAGACGGACTAGCTACGAGCAGTACTTC
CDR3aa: CASRRTSYEQYF

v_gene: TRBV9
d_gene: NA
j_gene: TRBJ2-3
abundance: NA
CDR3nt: TGTGCCAGCAGCGTAGCGGTAGCCCGCGGAGATACGCAGTATTTT
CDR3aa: CASSVAVARGDTQYF

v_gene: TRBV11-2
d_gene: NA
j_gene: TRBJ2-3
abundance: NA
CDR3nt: TGTGCCAGCAGCTTAGTCCCCCCGCCGGTTAGCACAGATACGCAGTATTTT
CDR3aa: CASSLVPPPVSTDTQYF

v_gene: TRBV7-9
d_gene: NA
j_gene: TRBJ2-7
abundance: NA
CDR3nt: TGTGCCAGCAGCTTAGTCAAACAGGGAAATGGGGAGCAGTACTTC
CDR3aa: CASSLVKQGNGEQYF

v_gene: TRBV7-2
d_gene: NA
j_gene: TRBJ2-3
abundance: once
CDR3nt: TGTGCCAGCAGCTTAGATTTCCGTAGCTGGACGCAGTATTTT
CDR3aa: CASSLDFRSWTQYF

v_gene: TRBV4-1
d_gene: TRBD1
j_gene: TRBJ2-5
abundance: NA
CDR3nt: TGCGCCAGCAGCCTAGAGGGGACAGGGGGCAGAGAGACCCAGTACTTC
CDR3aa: CASSLEGTGGRETQYF

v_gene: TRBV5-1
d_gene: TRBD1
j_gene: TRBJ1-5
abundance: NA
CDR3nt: TGCGCCAGCAGCTTGGGACAGGGGGATCAGCCCCAGCATTTT
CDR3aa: CASSLGQGDQPQHF